The clone carrying this T cell receptor beta chain came up many times. The antigen remains unidentified. These data originate in a study of identical twins. Study observations and caveats: Modeled out-of-frame TCR alpha sharing in monozygotic twins fell below observed levels. Invariant T cells like MAIT and iNKT could partly confound the zero-insertion analyses. Reduced insertions were recorded for abundant cord blood beta clonotypes, with no such pattern in memory repertoires.

Template switching added a universal primer site; cDNA carried unique molecular identifiers. From the 5' RACE reads, TCRdb called clonotypes with MiXCR, one entry per CDR3 protein. In the table there are 310,000 or so distinct CDR3 sequences, roughly 10% of which are singletons. These same data were also listed under a study on yellow fever vaccine responses in identical twins.

The source is a woman under 30 in good health. The material sequenced was CD8+ T cells sorted from blood.

The CDR3 spells CTSSILRGLKNYNEQFF. In nucleotides, the CDR3 is TGTACCAGCAGCATCCTCCGGGGCCTCAAAAACTACAATGAGCAGTTCTTC. This chain links TRBV21-1 with TRBJ2-1; TRBD2 is the table's D call and was not checked against the DNA. TRBV21-1 is designated a pseudogene. CDR3 length: 17 residues.